Sequencing of this TCR beta chain was carried out in a study of tumor-infiltrating lymphocytes in primary liver carcinoma. With respect to this clonotype: Its target is unknown. A single base separates this from a much larger clone, so it may be a read error.

The researchers obtained blood RNA from unsorted whole blood and also extracted germline DNA. A primer matching the constant region was used to make TCR beta cDNA from approximately 0.55 ug of total RNA. Three nested multiplex PCR rounds of slightly modified ARM-PCR generated TCR beta libraries. The two initial PCR rounds, approximately 10 cycles each, used TRBV1-TRBV30 forward and C-beta reverse primers. MiXCR was run by TCRdb on the multiplex PCR reads, yielding one entry per CDR3 protein. The sample lists 300,000 to 350,000 distinct CDR3 sequences, 50% to 60% seen once, with approximately 17% in the top ten. CDR1 is MNHEY, CDR2 SVGAGI, per germline. The CDR3 loop spans 13 amino acids. Overall study results and limits: Tumor tissue displayed a significantly greater top-250-clone fraction than blood (p = 0.039). Relative to tumor region pairs, the tumor-adjacent and tumor-blood pairs showed overlap that was lower.

V is TRBV6-5 and J is TRBJ1-1; D unclear. Sequencing was done on a sample of peripheral blood. The TCR was taken from a woman aged 25 to 45 with primary liver carcinoma and hepatitis B virus infection. CDR3 sequence reads: CASSYSSNTEGFF. DNA for the CDR3: TGTGCCAGCAGTTACTCATCGAACACTGAAGGTTTCTTT.